Listed below are T cell receptor beta chains from one sample, sequenced in a study of OX40 agonist ivuxolimab in advanced cancers. The repertoire was sequenced with immunoSEQ multiplex PCR; TCRdb's copy has only in-frame clones and lacks some. The sample has 11,000 to 15,000 clones; roughly 71% are singletons. This specimen consisted of CD4+ or CD8+ T cells sorted from blood, obtained in a trial of the OX40 agonist ivuxolimab. The receptors originated from an adult with an advanced solid tumor such as melanoma, head and neck, liver or kidney cancer. The conserved cysteine and the conserved F or W are not part of the CDR3 here.

TRBV5-6	ASSLGGYNEQF
TRBV19	ASSLSSGRLNEQF
TRBV4-1	ASSQDYGTPLH
TRBV4-1	ASSQGPVRTGSPDT
TRBV11-2	ASTSGDRPYEQY
TRBV19	ASSIIWDSLNYGYT
TRBV7-2	ASSPTGGDEQF
TRBV5-1	ASSNAQGTDTQY
TRBV29-1	SVSARGYRVY
TRBV7-3	ASSFYSSGELF
TRBV6-6	ASSYEDTTNEKLF
TRBV6-5	ASSTPLESYEQY
TRBV28	ASSLGTSTDTQY
TRBV6-5	ASRVGLLAF
TRBV28	ASRGMLEYSNQPQH
TRBV5-4	ASSWARTDEQY